Below are 21 T cell receptor beta chains sequenced from a single sample in a study of PD-L1 blockade in urothelial cancer (dated by TCRdb to about 2017). Libraries were built with the immunoSEQ multiplex PCR assay. TCRdb obtained this table from immuneACCESS and retained in-frame rearrangements with V and J assigned. These tables miss some clones; where compared with another copy, unresolved V genes account for less than half of the shortfall, and the remainder is unexplained. This sample has about 43,000 clones in its table, and roughly 91% of those were observed once. The leading ten clones occupy 13% to 15% of the sample. Specimen: PBMCs, collected around atezolizumab (anti-PD-L1) treatment. These receptors were taken from a woman aged 55-70 years with urothelial cancer.

Only one count was recorded for this clone. CDR3 nucleotides: TGTGCCAGCACCCCCGGGGGTTTGTACGAGCAGTACTTC. It is translated as CASTPGGLYEQYF. The rearrangement joins TRBV7-8 to TRBJ2-7; maybe TRBD2 (6 bases). V lost 7 bases and J lost 4, with 14 bases in between. CDR1 is SGHVS, CDR2 FQNEAQ, per germline. This CDR3 comprises 13 residues.

This clone was seen only a few times. The rearrangement links TRBV7-9 to TRBJ1-5, with 7 nucleotides matching TRBD1. From germline, CDR1 is SEHNR and CDR2 FQNEAQ (reference sequence). V lost 5 bases, J lost 4 bases, and 8 bases stayed unmatched. The CDR3 contains 15 residues. The CDR3 sequence is CASSATGQINQPQHF. The CDR3 region has the DNA TGTGCCAGCAGCGCGACGGGACAGATAAATCAGCCCCAGCATTTT.

This sequence joins TRBV7-9 and TRBJ1-4; 7 nucleotides agree with TRBD1. The CDR3 spans 15 residues. Trimming removed 3 bases from V and 8 bases from J; junction bases left unmatched: 9. Looked up from germline, CDR1 is SEHNR and CDR2 is FQNEAQ (reference sequence). CDR3 loop: CASSFGKTGREKLFF. CDR3 bases: TGTGCCAGCAGCTTCGGGAAGACAGGGCGCGAAAAACTGTTTTTT.

The chain combines TRBV7-6 with TRBJ1-6; 8 bases agree with TRBD1. V shed 3 bases and J 10 bases; nucleotides not matched to a gene: 5. There are 14 residues in the CDR3. In germline, CDR1 is SGHVS, CDR2 FNYEAQ. CDR3 sequence reads: CASSFDRGDSPLHF. The DNA of the CDR3 is TGTGCCAGCAGCTTTGACAGGGGTGACTCACCCCTCCACTTT.

This chain connects TRBV9 to TRBJ2-3, with TRBD2 matching over 8 bases. Trimming cost V 0 bases and J 4 bases; bases outside gene matches: 4. The CDR3 sequence is 15 residues long. Germline CDR1 reads SGDLS; CDR2 reads YYNGEE. CDR3 nucleotides: TGTGCCAGCAGCGTAGGGTTAGCGGGGTCAGATACGCAGTATTTT. Its translation is CASSVGLAGSDTQYF. Full variable domain (missing parts from reference TRBV9 and TRBJ2-3): DSGVTQTPKHLITATGQRVTLRCSPRSGDLSVYWYQQSLDQGLQFLIQYYNGEERAKGNILERFSAQQFPDLHSELNLSSLELGDSALYFCASSVGLAGSDTQYFGPGTRLTVL.

This clone has just a few counts. CDR3 sequence (DNA): TGTGCCAGCAGTTACTCAGGAGGTCGGGAGCAGTTCTTC. Amino acid sequence: CASSYSGGREQFF. This chain uses TRBV6-5 with TRBJ2-1; a possible D gene is TRBD2 (5 bases). With 0 bases removed from V and 10 bases from J, the gap between germline ends came to 10 bases. This CDR3 region has 13 residues. Germline values: CDR1 MNHEY, CDR2 SVGAGI.

This rearrangement joins TRBV9 to TRBJ2-3, with a tentative D call TRBD1 (6 bases). The ends were cut back, 5 bases at V and 4 bases at J, with 14 bases in the middle. This CDR3 spans 14 amino acids. The germline V gene encodes CDR1 SGDLS and CDR2 YYNGEE. The CDR3 DNA follows: TGTGCCAGCAGTCTTATGGGGGCTGCAGATACGCAGTATTTT. It is translated as CASSLMGAADTQYF.

V gene TRBV19 combines with J gene TRBJ1-4; D perhaps matches TRBD1 (6 bases). Germline lookup yields CDR1 LNHDA and CDR2 SQIVND (reference sequence). The V gene lost 2 bases and the J gene lost 8 bases, with 18 bases spanning the gap. CDR3 length: 16 amino acids. This chain's CDR3 is CASSIQGRAEEEKLFF. CDR3 bases: TGTGCCAGTAGTATACAGGGGCGGGCAGAAGAAGAAAAACTGTTTTTT.

The chain is built from TRBV5-4 and TRBJ1-2; 7 bases map to TRBD1. CDR1 is SGHNT and CDR2 is YYREEE in the germline V gene (reference sequence). J gave up 7 bases and V 0 bases, and 6 bases lay outside the gene matches. The CDR3 runs 14 residues. The CDR3 region is CASSLGGTALGYTF. CDR3 nucleotide sequence: TGTGCCAGCAGCTTGGGGGGGACAGCGCTTGGCTACACCTTC.

The V call is TRBV7-9, the J call TRBJ2-7; D is possibly TRBD2 (6 bases). This CDR3 comprises 18 residues. Trimming cost V 1 base and J 3 bases, with 22 bases left between them. Per the germline V gene, CDR1 is SEHNR and CDR2 is FQNEAQ (reference sequence). The CDR3 DNA is TGTGCCAGCAGCTTAGTACCCGCCACCCGGGACTTAGACTACGAGCAGTACTTC. Translation: CASSLVPATRDLDYEQYF.

The chain has TRBV29-1 and TRBJ2-7; 8 bases map to TRBD1. This CDR3 spans 14 amino acids. The trim removed 2 bases at V and 2 bases at J, leaving 5 bases unmatched. Germline V gene data show CDR1 as SQVTM and CDR2 as ANQGSEA. The CDR3 here is CSVERQGSPYEQYF. CDR3 nucleotide sequence: TGCAGCGTTGAAAGACAGGGGTCCCCCTACGAGCAGTACTTC.

J is TRBJ1-6 and V is TRBV9, with 8 bases lining up with TRBD1. Per the germline V gene, CDR1 is SGDLS and CDR2 is YYNGEE. The length of the CDR3 is 18 residues. The junction had 7 bases not matched to a gene; V was cut back by 2 bases and J by 0 bases. CDR3 region: CASSVGQGASSYNSPLHF. CDR3 nucleotide sequence: TGTGCCAGCAGCGTCGGGCAGGGGGCGAGCTCCTATAATTCACCCCTCCACTTT.

This chain connects TRBV29-1 to TRBJ1-3, with a possible D match to TRBD1 (5 bases). The germline gives CDR1 SQVTM, CDR2 ANQGSEA. This CDR3 is built from 13 residues. V was trimmed by 7 bases and J by 0 bases, leaving 10 bases between them. This CDR3 is CSGTGGSGNTIYF. CDR3 DNA sequence: TGCAGCGGGACGGGGGGCTCTGGAAACACCATATATTTT. The whole variable domain, remainder taken from reference TRBV29-1 and TRBJ1-3, is SAVISQKPSRDICQRGTSLTIQCQVDSQVTMMFWYRQQPGQSLTLIATANQGSEATYESGFVIDKFPISRPNLTFSTLTVSNMSPEDSSIYLCSGTGGSGNTIYFGEGSWLTVV.

This chain joins TRBV7-3 and TRBJ1-1, with D possibly matching TRBD1 (5 bases). CDR3 size: 14 residues. Germline assignment: CDR1 SGHTA and CDR2 FQGTGA. Trimming cost V 2 bases and J 0 bases, with 7 bases left between them. CDR3 sequence (DNA): TGTGCCAGCAGCTTACAGGGCATGAACACTGAAGCTTTCTTT. This sequence encodes CASSLQGMNTEAFF.

The V and J genes are TRBV7-9 and TRBJ2-7; a possible D gene is TRBD1 (5 bases). V was cut by 2 bases and J by 5 bases, with 13 bases left in between. CDR3 length equals 14 residues. Germline V gives CDR1 SEHNR, CDR2 FQNEAQ (reference sequence). The CDR3 DNA follows: TGTGCCAGCAGCTTACTAGACCTAGGGGACGAGCAGTACTTC. Its protein product is CASSLLDLGDEQYF.

This CDR3 reads CASSFRAGPNTGELFF. DNA of the CDR3: TGTGCCAGCAGCTTCCGGGCGGGCCCGAACACCGGGGAGCTGTTTTTT. This chain links TRBV7-2 with TRBJ2-2, with D maybe TRBD2 (5 bases). CDR3 length: 16 amino acids. Deletions cut 3 bases from V and 0 bases from J, with 11 bases between. CDR1 SGHTA and CDR2 FQGNSA come from the germline V gene.

The chain employs TRBV13 and TRBJ2-1; the D gene is possibly TRBD2 (6 bases). The CDR3 consists of 14 residues. The germline gives CDR1 PRHDT, CDR2 FYEKMQ (reference sequence). Trimming cost V 2 bases and J 8 bases, with 13 bases left between them. CDR3 bases: TGTGCCAGCAGCTTATCGGGGGACGTCGATGAGCAGTTCTTC. Amino acid sequence: CASSLSGDVDEQFF.

This clone showed up just once. The CDR3 coding sequence is TGTGCCACCAGCAGAGATATCACAGCAAACACTGAAGCTTTCTTT. Translating it yields CATSRDITANTEAFF. The genes are TRBV15 and TRBJ1-1; D unresolved. The germline V gene encodes CDR1 LNHNV and CDR2 YYDKDF (reference sequence). This CDR3 has 15 residues. V dropped 0 bases and J dropped 2 bases, with 10 bases sitting between them.

This chain uses TRBV18 with TRBJ2-3; a weak D match, TRBD1 (6 bases). The CDR3 is 15 residues long. Germline V gives CDR1 KGHSH, CDR2 LQKENI. V was cut by 1 base and J by 0 bases, with 8 bases left in between. The CDR3 region has the DNA TGTGCCAGCTCACCACTTACAGGGAGCACAGATACGCAGTATTTT. Translating it yields CASSPLTGSTDTQYF.

This chain links TRBV7-2 with TRBJ2-5; possibly TRBD2 for D (5 bases). Trimming shortened V by 4 bases and J by 4 bases, and 13 bases separated the two germline ends. This CDR3 has 14 amino acids. Germline-derived CDR1 and CDR2 are SGHTA and FQGNSA. The CDR3 region has the DNA TGTGCCAGCAGCTCGACTAATGCGGGAGAGACCCAGTACTTC. It yields the protein CASSSTNAGETQYF.

This clone was recorded once. This sequence joins TRBV7-2 and TRBJ2-7, with TRBD2 identical over 7 bases. Trimming took 5 bases from V and 2 from J; bases not matched to a gene: 6. The CDR3 is 14 amino acids. Germline CDR1 is SGHTA and CDR2 is FQGNSA. The CDR3 DNA follows: TGTGCCAGCAGCCCAAGTGGGGGGGCCTACGAGCAGTACTTC. Translated: CASSPSGGAYEQYF.